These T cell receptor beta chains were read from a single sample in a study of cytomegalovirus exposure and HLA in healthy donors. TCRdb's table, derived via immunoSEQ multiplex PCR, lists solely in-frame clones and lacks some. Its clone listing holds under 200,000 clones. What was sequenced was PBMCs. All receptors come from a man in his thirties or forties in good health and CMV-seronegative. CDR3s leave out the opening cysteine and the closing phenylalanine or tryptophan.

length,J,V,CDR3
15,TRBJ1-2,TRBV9,ASSVGRQAGLHYGCT
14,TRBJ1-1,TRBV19,ASRERQVSLNTEAF
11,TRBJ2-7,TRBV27,ASRLSTPYEQY
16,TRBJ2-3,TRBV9,ASSPRTSGGARTDTQY
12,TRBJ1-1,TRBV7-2,ASSSQMRDTEAF
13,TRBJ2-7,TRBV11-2,ASSLVPGITYEQY
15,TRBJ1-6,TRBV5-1,ASSLAFLASDNSPLH
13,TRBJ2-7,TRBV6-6,ASTRPTGQGDEQY
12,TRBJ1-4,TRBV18,ASSPTDTQGPLF
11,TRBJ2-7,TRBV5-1,ASSLNREYEQY
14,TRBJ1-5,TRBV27,ASSPWGTGDNQPQH
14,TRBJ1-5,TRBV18,ASSPRGGYSNQPQH
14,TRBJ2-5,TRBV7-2,ASSVSGVARGETQY
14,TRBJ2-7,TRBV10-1,ASSKGDSKRSYEQY
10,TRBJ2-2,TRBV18,ASTKAHGELF
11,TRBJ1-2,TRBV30,AWSAGGTGGYT
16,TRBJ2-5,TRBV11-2,ASSPPAGTSGGAETQY
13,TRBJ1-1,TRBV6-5,ASSRRTEMNAEAF
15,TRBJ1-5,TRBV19,ASSKGTGGYSNQPQH
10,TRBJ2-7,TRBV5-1,ASSSDSYEQY
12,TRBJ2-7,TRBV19,ASSIGGGAYEQY
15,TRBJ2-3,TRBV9,ASSPSPGGTGTDTQY
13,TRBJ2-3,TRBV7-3,ASSLNSDRVSTQY
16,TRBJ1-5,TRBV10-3,AISEGGETDLSNQPQH
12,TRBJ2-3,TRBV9,ASRRAGGTDTQY
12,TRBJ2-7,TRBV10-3,AITTGGGIYEQY
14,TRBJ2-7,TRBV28,ASSLAGTSSSYEQY
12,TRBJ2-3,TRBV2,ASNGLAGPDTQY
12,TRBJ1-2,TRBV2,ASSRDKTNYGYT
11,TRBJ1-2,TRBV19,ASSLQGGGGYT
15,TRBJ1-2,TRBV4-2,ASSQDMKGALSYGYT
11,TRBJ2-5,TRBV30,AWSAGIQETQY
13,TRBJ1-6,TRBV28,ASSYLQGQDSPLH
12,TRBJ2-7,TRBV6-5,ASSYSRVQYEQY
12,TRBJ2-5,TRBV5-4,ASSLETGLETQY
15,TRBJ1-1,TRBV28,ASSFPKEGDMNTEAF
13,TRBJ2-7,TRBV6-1,ASMKRGDRASEQY